The 24 T cell receptor beta chains listed next were all sequenced from one sample in a study of blood T cell repertoires in COVID-19. The protocol was immunoSEQ multiplex PCR, while the TCRdb copy is restricted to in-frame clones and leaves out a portion. Of about 94,000 clones listed, 84% were seen once; the top ten hold roughly 6.2%. Sequences were obtained from peripheral blood. Source of these receptors: a man aged 55 to 69 with acute or convalescent COVID-19.

The chain uses TRBV6-2 or TRBV6-3 and TRBJ1-2, with D perhaps TRBD1 (6 bases). The V end lost 2 bases, the J end lost 4 bases, and 14 bases lay between the germline ends. This CDR3 has 15 amino acids. Germline lookup yields CDR1 MNHEY and CDR2 SVGEGT. CDR3 nucleotide sequence: TGTGCCAGCAGTTACGCGGGGGCGAGGCCCTATGGCTACACCTTC. This encodes CASSYAGARPYGYTF.

This sequence joins TRBV5-4 and TRBJ1-1; no definite D call. This CDR3 contains 13 residues. The germline V gene encodes CDR1 SGHNT and CDR2 YYREEE (reference sequence). V was clipped by 0 bases and J by 4 bases, with 7 bases between them. DNA for the CDR3: TGTGCCAGCAGCTTGGTTCAGGCCACTGAAGCTTTCTTT. Its translation is CASSLVQATEAFF.

The chain recombines TRBV11-2 with TRBJ1-4; a weak D match, TRBD1 (6 bases). This CDR3 is 15 amino acids long. Trimming took off 5 bases at V and 2 bases at J, with 12 bases between the two ends. Germline CDR1 SGHAT, CDR2 FQNNGV. The CDR3 coding sequence is TGTGCCAGCAGCCCGGGGGGGGGCACTAATGAAAAACTGTTTTTT. This gives the protein CASSPGGGTNEKLFF.

The count of this clone is one. The chain is built from TRBV9 and TRBJ1-1, with a weak D call TRBD1 (5 bases). Trimming cost V 4 bases and J 3 bases, with 19 bases left between them. Germline CDR1 is SGDLS and CDR2 is YYNGEE. CDR3 length equals 16 residues. The CDR3 region has the DNA TGTGCCAGCAGCTCTCGGGACGGGGGGTTGGACACTGAAGCTTTCTTT. This encodes CASSSRDGGLDTEAFF.

V is TRBV4-1 and J is TRBJ1-2, with D unclear. This CDR3 has 13 amino acids. The V and J ends lost 2 bases and 3 bases respectively, with 7 bases between them. In germline, CDR1 is MGHRA, CDR2 YSYEKL. The DNA of the CDR3 is TGCGCCAGCAGCCAATTCGGGGACTATGGCTACACCTTC. Encoded protein: CASSQFGDYGYTF.

CDR3 in amino acids: CASSELDPAAETQETQYF. CDR3 coding DNA: TGCGCCAGCAGTGAATTAGACCCGGCGGCGGAGACCCAAGAGACCCAGTACTTC. The chain recombines TRBV10-2 with TRBJ2-5; D unresolved. CDR3 length: 18 residues. V dropped 3 bases and J dropped 1 base, with 21 bases sitting between them. Germline V gives CDR1 WSHSY, CDR2 SAAADI.

The rearrangement uses TRBV10-3 and TRBJ2-1; D not resolved. The germline V gene encodes CDR1 ENHRY and CDR2 SYGVKD. Trimming took off 2 bases at V and 7 bases at J, with 6 bases between the two ends. The CDR3 has 12 residues. The CDR3 reads CAISESRNEQFF. The CDR3 bases are TGTGCCATCAGTGAGAGCAGGAATGAGCAGTTCTTC.

The V gene is TRBV4-2, the J gene TRBJ2-3, with 10 positions matching TRBD2. The CDR3 totals 17 residues. V shed 6 bases and J 4 bases; nucleotides not matched to a gene: 13. Germline V CDR1 and CDR2: LGHNA, YNFKEQ. The CDR3 spells CASRRGGAGGLSDTQYF. As DNA, the CDR3 is TGTGCCAGCAGGCGTGGTGGAGCGGGGGGGCTCTCAGATACGCAGTATTTT.

This sequence joins TRBV6-5 and TRBJ2-1, with D perhaps matching TRBD1 (6 bases). The germline CDR1 and CDR2 sequences are MNHEY and SVGAGI. The CDR3 is 14 amino acids. The V gene lost 6 bases and the J gene lost 3 bases, with 12 bases spanning the gap. The DNA for the CDR3 is TGTGCCAGCAGGCGACAGGCTTACTACAATGAGCAGTTCTTC. Protein sequence: CASRRQAYYNEQFF.

In its sample, this clone was seen a few times. The gene calls are TRBV7-8 and TRBJ1-4, with D perhaps matching TRBD1 (6 bases). The V gene's germline CDR1 is SGHVS and CDR2 FQNEAQ. Trimming shortened V by 2 bases and J by 8 bases, and 6 bases separated the two germline ends. This CDR3 comprises 12 residues. CDR3: CASSLQGEKLFF. In DNA form, the CDR3 reads TGTGCCAGCAGCTTACAGGGGGAAAAACTGTTTTTT.

The rearrangement links TRBV6-2 or TRBV6-3 to TRBJ2-2, with 9 positions matching TRBD2. The CDR3 covers 16 residues. Germline V gene data show CDR1 as MNHEY and CDR2 as SVGEGT. Trimming cost V 0 bases and J 2 bases; bases outside gene matches: 1. This chain's CDR3 is CASSYSAGGNTGELFF. The CDR3, as DNA: TGTGCCAGCAGTTACTCAGCGGGGGGCAACACCGGGGAGCTGTTTTTT.

This clone was found many times. CDR3 protein: CASSRGSYEQYF. The CDR3 DNA follows: TGTGCCAGCAGCAGGGGCTCCTACGAGCAGTACTTC. The V call is TRBV6-5, the J call TRBJ2-7; D is possibly TRBD1 (6 bases). This CDR3 is built from 12 residues. Germline V CDR1 and CDR2: MNHEY, SVGAGI. Trimming left V 6 bases short and J 0 bases short, with 6 bases between.

This clone was seen a handful of times. V usage is TRBV30 and J usage is TRBJ1-2; TRBD1 aligns across 10 bases. This CDR3 has 16 amino acids. Germline lookup yields CDR1 GTSNPN and CDR2 SVGIG (reference sequence). Trimming took 1 base from V and 4 from J; bases not matched to a gene: 9. In DNA, the CDR3 is TGTGCCTGGAGTGCAATCCGGACAGGGGGAGGCTATGGCTACACCTTC. It is translated as CAWSAIRTGGGYGYTF.

This clone appeared a single time. J is TRBJ1-1 and V is TRBV6-5; D remains unclear. Trimming shortened V by 0 bases and J by 4 bases, and 6 bases separated the two germline ends. The CDR3 totals 13 residues. CDR1 and CDR2 (germline): MNHEY, SVGAGI. CDR3: CASSYSKSTEAFF. CDR3 sequence (DNA): TGTGCCAGCAGTTACTCAAAGAGCACTGAAGCTTTCTTT.

The chain joins TRBV6-2 or TRBV6-3 to TRBJ2-2; no clear D gene. This CDR3 region has 12 residues. Between the trimmed V and J ends, which lost 2 bases and 5 bases, there was a span of 3 bases. Germline V CDR1 and CDR2: MNHEY, SVGEGT. CDR3 bases: TGTGCCAGCAGTTACCGGACCGGGGAGCTGTTTTTT. The encoded protein is CASSYRTGELFF.

J is TRBJ1-3 and V is TRBV6-5; 7 nucleotides agree with TRBD1. In germline, CDR1 is MNHEY, CDR2 SVGAGI. V gave up 6 bases and J gave up 2 bases; unmatched junction bases: 7. The CDR3 runs 15 residues. CDR3 coding DNA: TGTGCCAGCAGCAGACAGGGAATTCCTGGAAACACCATATATTTT. It yields the protein CASSRQGIPGNTIYF.

The chain couples TRBV2 to TRBJ1-1; 7 nucleotides line up with TRBD1. The germline gives CDR1 SNHLY, CDR2 FYNNEI. V lost 2 bases, J lost 0 bases, and 0 bases stayed unmatched. The length of the CDR3 is 14 residues. The CDR3 reads CASSEQGVNTEAFF. Written as DNA, the CDR3 is TGTGCCAGCAGTGAACAGGGGGTGAACACTGAAGCTTTCTTT.

The chain couples TRBV25-1 to TRBJ2-7; 11 bases map to TRBD2. Trimming cost V 6 bases and J 4 bases; bases outside gene matches: 5. Germline V lookup: CDR1 MGHDK, CDR2 SYGVNS. The CDR3 consists of 14 residues. CDR3 in amino acids: CASRVAGGAYEQYF. Written as DNA, the CDR3 is TGTGCCAGCAGAGTAGCGGGGGGGGCTTACGAGCAGTACTTC.

The V gene is TRBV24-1, the J gene TRBJ2-5; 12 bases fit TRBD2. V lost 4 bases and J lost 4; bases outside the gene matches: 3. The CDR3 length is 15 residues. Germline V CDR1 and CDR2: KGHDR, SFDVKD. CDR3: CATSDPGLAGETQYF. For the CDR3, the DNA is TGTGCCACCAGTGACCCGGGACTAGCGGGAGAGACCCAGTACTTC.

The V call is TRBV5-5, the J call TRBJ1-1; 7 bases match TRBD1. J gave up 4 bases and V 5 bases, and 8 bases lay outside the gene matches. The CDR3 length is 14 residues. The germline V gene has CDR1 SGHKS and CDR2 YYEKEE (reference sequence). CDR3 nucleotide sequence: TGTGCCAGCAGGTCGACAGGGTGGGGCACTGAAGCTTTCTTT. It codes for CASRSTGWGTEAFF.

This clone was detected once. The J gene is TRBJ2-7, the V gene TRBV13; possible D gene TRBD1, 7 bases. This CDR3 has 15 amino acids. CDR1 is PRHDT, CDR2 FYEKMQ, per germline (reference sequence). V lost 0 bases to trimming and J lost 3 bases, with 12 bases between them. CDR3 bases: TGTGCCAGCAGCTTAGGGACAGGGAGGATCTACGAGCAGTACTTC. Translating it yields CASSLGTGRIYEQYF. The variable domain in full, with the rest retrieved from reference TRBV13 and TRBJ2-7, is AAGVIQSPRHLIKEKRETATLKCYPIPRHDTVYWYQQGPGQDPQFLISFYEKMQSDKGSIPDRFSAQQFSDYHSELNMSSLELGDSALYFCASSLGTGRIYEQYFGPGTRLTVT.

The chain carries TRBV6-5 and TRBJ1-1, with D perhaps matching TRBD1 (5 bases). Looked up from germline, CDR1 is MNHEY and CDR2 is SVGAGI. The V gene lost 6 bases and the J gene lost 3 bases, with 14 bases spanning the gap. The CDR3 has 14 residues. The CDR3 sequence: CASSRLGGDTEAFF. Here the CDR3 DNA reads TGTGCCAGCAGCCGGCTCGGGGGGGACACTGAAGCTTTCTTT.

This clone came up once. The chain couples TRBV5-1 to TRBJ1-1; no clear D. This CDR3 is built from 15 residues. Germline CDR1 SGHRS, CDR2 YFSETQ. Between the trimmed V and J ends, which lost 0 bases and 3 bases, there was a span of 12 bases. CDR3 sequence reads: CASSLALGRDTEAFF. The DNA of the CDR3 is TGCGCCAGCAGCTTGGCACTGGGGAGGGACACTGAAGCTTTCTTT.

The genes are TRBV5-1 and TRBJ1-1; 9 nucleotides match TRBD1. Looked up from germline, CDR1 is SGHRS and CDR2 is YFSETQ. The CDR3 is 14 amino acids. Unmatched junction bases numbered 3, after V lost 3 bases and J lost 3 bases. The CDR3 spells CASSSYRGHTEAFF. Written as DNA, the CDR3 is TGCGCCAGCAGCTCCTACAGGGGGCACACTGAAGCTTTCTTT.